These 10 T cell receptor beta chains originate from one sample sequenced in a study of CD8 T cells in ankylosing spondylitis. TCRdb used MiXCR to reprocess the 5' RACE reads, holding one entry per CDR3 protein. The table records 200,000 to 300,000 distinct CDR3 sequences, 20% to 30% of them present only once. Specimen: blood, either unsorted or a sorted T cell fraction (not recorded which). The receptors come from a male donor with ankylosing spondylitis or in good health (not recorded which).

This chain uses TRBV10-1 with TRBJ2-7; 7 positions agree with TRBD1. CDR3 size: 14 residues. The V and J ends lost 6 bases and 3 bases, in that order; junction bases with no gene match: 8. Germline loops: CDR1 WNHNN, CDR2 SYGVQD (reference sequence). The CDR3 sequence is CASRADREYYEQYF. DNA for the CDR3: TGCGCCAGCAGGGCTGACAGGGAATACTACGAGCAGTACTTC.

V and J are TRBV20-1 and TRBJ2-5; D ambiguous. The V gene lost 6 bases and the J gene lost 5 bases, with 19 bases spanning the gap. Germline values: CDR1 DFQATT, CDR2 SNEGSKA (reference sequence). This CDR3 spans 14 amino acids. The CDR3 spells CSAPDPVVAETQYF. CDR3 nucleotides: TGCAGTGCCCCTGACCCCGTCGTGGCGGAGACCCAGTACTTC.

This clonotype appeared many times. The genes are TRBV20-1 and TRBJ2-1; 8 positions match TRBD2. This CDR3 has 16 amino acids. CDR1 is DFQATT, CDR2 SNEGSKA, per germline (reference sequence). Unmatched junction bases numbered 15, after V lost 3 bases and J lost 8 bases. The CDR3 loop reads CSARGAGEPSGHEQFF. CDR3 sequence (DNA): TGCAGTGCTAGGGGAGCGGGGGAACCCTCGGGGCATGAGCAGTTCTTC.

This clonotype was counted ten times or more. The CDR3 DNA follows: TGCAGTGCTAGAGGGCAGGGTTCCTACGAGCAGTACTTC. Protein sequence: CSARGQGSYEQYF. The chain links TRBV20-1 to TRBJ2-7; the D gene is possibly TRBD1 (5 bases). The CDR3 is 13 amino acids. Trimming left V 1 base short and J 1 base short, with 8 bases between. Germline V gene lookup returns CDR1 DFQATT and CDR2 SNEGSKA (reference sequence).

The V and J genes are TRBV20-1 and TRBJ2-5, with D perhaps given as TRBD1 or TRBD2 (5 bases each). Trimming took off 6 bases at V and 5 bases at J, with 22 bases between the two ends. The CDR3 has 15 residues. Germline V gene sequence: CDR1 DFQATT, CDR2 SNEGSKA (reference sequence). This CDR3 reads CSATTGTTGGETQYF. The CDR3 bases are TGCAGTGCGACGACCGGGACGACCGGCGGGGAGACCCAGTACTTC.

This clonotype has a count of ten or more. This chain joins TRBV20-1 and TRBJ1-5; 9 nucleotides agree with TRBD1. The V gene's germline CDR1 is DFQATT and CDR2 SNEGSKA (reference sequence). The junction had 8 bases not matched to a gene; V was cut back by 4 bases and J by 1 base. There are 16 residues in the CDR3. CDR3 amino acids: CSATMGTGPSNQPQHF. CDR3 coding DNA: TGCAGTGCTACCATGGGGACAGGGCCAAGCAATCAGCCCCAGCATTTT.

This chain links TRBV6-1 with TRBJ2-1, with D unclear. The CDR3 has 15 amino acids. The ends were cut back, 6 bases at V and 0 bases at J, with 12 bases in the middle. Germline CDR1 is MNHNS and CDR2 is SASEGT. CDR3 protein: CASSPYSSSYNEQFF. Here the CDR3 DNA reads TGTGCCAGCAGCCCCTACAGTAGCTCCTACAATGAGCAGTTCTTC.

For the CDR3, the DNA is TGCAGTGCTAGAGTCGGTGGGCGGGAAGAGCAGTACTTC. Translated: CSARVGGREEQYF. This chain uses TRBV20-1 with TRBJ2-7, with D maybe TRBD2 (6 bases). CDR3 size: 13 residues. The germline CDR1 and CDR2 sequences are DFQATT and SNEGSKA (reference sequence). The germline V and J ends were trimmed by 1 base and 7 bases, with 14 bases remaining between them.

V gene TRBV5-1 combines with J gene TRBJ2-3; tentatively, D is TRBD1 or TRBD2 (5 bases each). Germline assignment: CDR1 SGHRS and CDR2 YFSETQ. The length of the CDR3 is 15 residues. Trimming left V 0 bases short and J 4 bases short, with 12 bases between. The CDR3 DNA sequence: TGCGCCAGCAGCTTGGTGGGGGTTAGTGCAGATACGCAGTATTTT. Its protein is CASSLVGVSADTQYF.

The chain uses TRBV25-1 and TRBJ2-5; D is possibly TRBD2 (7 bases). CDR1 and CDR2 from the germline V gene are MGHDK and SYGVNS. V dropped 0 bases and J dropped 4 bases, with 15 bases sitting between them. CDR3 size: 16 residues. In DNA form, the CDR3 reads TGTGCCAGCAGTGAATATAGGTCGGGGGGCGGAGAGACCCAGTACTTC. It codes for CASSEYRSGGGETQYF.